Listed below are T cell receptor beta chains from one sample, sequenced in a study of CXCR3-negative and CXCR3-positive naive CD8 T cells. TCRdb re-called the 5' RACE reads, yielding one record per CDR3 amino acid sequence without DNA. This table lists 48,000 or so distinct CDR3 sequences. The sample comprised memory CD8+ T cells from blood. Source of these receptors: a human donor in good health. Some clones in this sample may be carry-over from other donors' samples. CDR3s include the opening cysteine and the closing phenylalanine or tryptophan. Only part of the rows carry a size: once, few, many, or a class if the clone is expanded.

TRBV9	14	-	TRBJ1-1	CASSVEGADTEAFF
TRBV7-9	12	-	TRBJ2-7	CAGTSGSYEQYF
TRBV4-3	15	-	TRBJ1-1	CASSPGVTPGTEAFF
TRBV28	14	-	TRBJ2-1	CASSLLAGGNEQFF
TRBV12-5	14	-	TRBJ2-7	CASEQPGVVDDQYF
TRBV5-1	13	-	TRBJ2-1	CASSRTGDNEQFF
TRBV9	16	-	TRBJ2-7	CASSVGSGAGSYEQYF
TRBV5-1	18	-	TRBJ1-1	CASSQRTTYTEMNTEAFF
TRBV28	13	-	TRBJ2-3	CASSSQFADTQYF
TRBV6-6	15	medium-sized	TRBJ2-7	CASSPFRGGGYEQYF
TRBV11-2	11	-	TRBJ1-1	CASRQLTKAFF
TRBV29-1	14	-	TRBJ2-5	CSVEPPARFGTQYF
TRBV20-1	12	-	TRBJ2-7	CSARDMGYEQYF
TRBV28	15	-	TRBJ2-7	CASTMTSGTTYEQYF
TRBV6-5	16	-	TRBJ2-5	CASSYSAGGTSSAQYF
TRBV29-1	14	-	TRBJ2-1	CSAEEGLGYNEQFF
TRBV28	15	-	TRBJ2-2	CAISEGGGPDGELFF
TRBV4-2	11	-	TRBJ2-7	CASSQDSEQYF
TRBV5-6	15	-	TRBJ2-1	CASSHGPTRNYEQFF
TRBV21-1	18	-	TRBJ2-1	CASTHLQSAKGSYNEQFF
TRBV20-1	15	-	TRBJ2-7	CSATREGVSSYEQYF
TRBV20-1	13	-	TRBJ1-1	CSARAGLDTEAFF
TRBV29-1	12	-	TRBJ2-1	CSVVAGGSEQFF
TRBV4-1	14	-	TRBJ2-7	CASSQSGPNYEQYF
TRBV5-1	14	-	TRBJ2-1	CASSPYRALIEQFF
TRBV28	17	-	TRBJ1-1	CASSSTDRGPGYTEAFF
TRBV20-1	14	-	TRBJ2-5	CSASTGDAQETQYF
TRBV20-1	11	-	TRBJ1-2	CSAPGTGGYTF
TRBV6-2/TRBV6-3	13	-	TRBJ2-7	CASRGLTVYEQYF
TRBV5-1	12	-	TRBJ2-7	CASSLVPDEQYF
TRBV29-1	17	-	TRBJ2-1	CSARTGVSGGSYNEQFF
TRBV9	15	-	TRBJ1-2	CASSDDRGWDYGYTF
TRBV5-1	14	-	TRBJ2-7	CASSYTGYSYEQYF
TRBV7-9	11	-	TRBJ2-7	CASSLDFEQYF
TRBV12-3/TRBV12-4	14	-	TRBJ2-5	CASSLPGPQETQYF
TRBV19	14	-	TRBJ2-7	CASSIAGDSYEQYF
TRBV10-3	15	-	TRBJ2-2	CAISRGLAGTGELFF
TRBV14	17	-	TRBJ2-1	CASSPRLAGGPDNEQFF
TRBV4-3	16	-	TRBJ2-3	CASSQDRTSGADTQYF
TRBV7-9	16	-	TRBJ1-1	CASSFPEDRGLTEAFF
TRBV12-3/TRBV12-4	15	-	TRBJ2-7	CASSSLTSGRSEQYF
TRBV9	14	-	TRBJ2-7	CASSVEGLAYEQYF
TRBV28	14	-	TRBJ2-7	CASSRRDNSYEQYF
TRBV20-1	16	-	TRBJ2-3	CSARAPSGRWADTQYF
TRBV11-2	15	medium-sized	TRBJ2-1	CASSFSGGADNEQFF
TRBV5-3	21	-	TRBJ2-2	CARSLVRPPAVASGRTGELFF
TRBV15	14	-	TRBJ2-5	CATSRTTEQETQYF
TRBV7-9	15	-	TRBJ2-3	CASSPREMSTDTQYF
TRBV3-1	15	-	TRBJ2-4	CASSDSLEAKNIQYF
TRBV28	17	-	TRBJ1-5	CASNGPKLGWSNQPQHF
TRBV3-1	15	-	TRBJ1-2	CASNPIQDSPYGYTF
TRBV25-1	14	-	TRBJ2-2	CASSELANTGELFF
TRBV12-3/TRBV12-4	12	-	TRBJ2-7	CASSYVNYEQYF
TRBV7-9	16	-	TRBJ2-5	CASSFGGLPEESTQYF
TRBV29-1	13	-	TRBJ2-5	CSVLGQNQETQYF
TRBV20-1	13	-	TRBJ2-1	CSSARGQNNEQFF
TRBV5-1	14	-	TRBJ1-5	CASRGEKFDQPQHF
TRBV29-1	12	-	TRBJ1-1	CSVVAENTEAFF
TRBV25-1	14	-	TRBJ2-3	CATTGQASTDTQYF
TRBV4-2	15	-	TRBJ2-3	CASSQGGLATDTQYF